This entry lists 10 T cell receptor beta chains sequenced from one sample in a study of T cells in Graves' hyperthyroidism and ophthalmopathy. RNA transcripts provided the source from which TCR beta CDR3 regions were amplified. TCR CDR3 underwent first-round RT-PCR with the HTBI primer set. TCRdb processed the multiplex PCR reads anew with MiXCR; each CDR3 protein has one entry. The sample holds more than 450,000 distinct CDR3 sequences, about 20% seen once. Input material: blood. All receptors derive from a man aged 35 to 55 with Graves' ophthalmopathy.

The sample holds many counts of this clonotype. V gene TRBV11-3 combines with J gene TRBJ2-7; 11 bases agree with TRBD2. This CDR3 contains 18 residues. Germline CDR1 and CDR2: SGHNT and YENEEA. The junction had 9 bases not matched to a gene; V was cut back by 0 bases and J by 2 bases. The CDR3 sequence: CASSLEQGPSGGPYEQYF. CDR3 DNA sequence: TGTGCCAGCAGCTTAGAACAGGGGCCTAGCGGGGGGCCCTACGAGCAGTACTTC.

The chain links TRBV25-1 to TRBJ2-5; weak D call: TRBD1 (5 bases). Germline V gene sequence: CDR1 MGHDK, CDR2 SYGVNS. CDR3 length: 12 amino acids. Between the trimmed V and J ends, which lost 10 bases and 7 bases, there was a span of 16 bases. CDR3 protein: CAIQGKLGTQYF. For the CDR3, the DNA is TGTGCCATCCAGGGCAAGCTCGGGACCCAGTACTTC. The full variable domain, completed using reference TRBV25-1 and TRBJ2-5, is EADIYQTPRYLVIGTGKKITLECSQTMGHDKMYWYQQDPGMELHLIHYSYGVNSTEKGDLSSESTVSRIRTEHFPLTLESARPSHTSQYLCAIQGKLGTQYFGPGTRLLVL.

The chain links TRBV14 to TRBJ2-7, with unresolved D. The germline V gene encodes CDR1 SGHDN and CDR2 FVKESK. With 3 bases removed from V and 4 bases from J, the gap between germline ends came to 7 bases. This CDR3 is 12 amino acids long. The CDR3 reads CASSHSLYEQYF. The DNA for the CDR3 is TGTGCCAGCAGCCACTCTCTTTACGAGCAGTACTTC.

In its sample, this clonotype was seen a few times. The CDR3 nucleotides are TGTGCCAGCAGCCCCAAGTGGGCGGGGGAGCTGTTTTTT. Translated, it gives CASSPKWAGELFF. The chain uses TRBV27 and TRBJ2-2, with D hard to call. V was cut by 6 bases and J by 8 bases, with 13 bases left in between. This CDR3 contains 13 residues. Germline loops: CDR1 MNHEY, CDR2 SMNVEV (reference sequence).

In the case of this clonotype: A much larger clone sits a single nucleotide away, making a read error possible. The chain carries TRBV20-1 and TRBJ2-1; D uncertain. The CDR3 sequence is 14 residues long. Germline V gene sequence: CDR1 DFQATT, CDR2 SNEGSKA (reference sequence). CDR3 DNA sequence: TGCCGTGCTAGAGAAGGCGAATACTACAATGAGCAGTTCTTC. It yields the protein CRAREGEYYNEQFF.

Of note for this clonotype: It may be a read error: a sequence one base away is much more abundant. No conserved phenylalanine or tryptophan ends this CDR3, so it is likely a read error. The CDR3 DNA reads TGCGCCAGCAGCTTGGAGCCACAGGGGGTGGTCGCTGAAGCTTTCCTT. It translates to CASSLEPQGVVAEAFL. The chain is built from TRBV5-1 and TRBJ1-1; 8 nucleotides match TRBD1. The CDR3 runs to 16 residues. V dropped 0 bases and J dropped 6; count of bases not matched to a gene: 10. In germline, CDR1 is SGHRS, CDR2 YFSETQ.

This chain connects TRBV13 to TRBJ2-1; D is unresolved. Germline CDR1 PRHDT, CDR2 FYEKMQ (reference sequence). CDR3 length: 16 residues. The germline V and J ends were trimmed by 5 bases and 0 bases, with 14 bases remaining between them. The CDR3 bases are TGTGCCAGCAGCACTCCGTACAACCCCTCCTACAATGAGCAGTTCTTC. Translating it yields CASSTPYNPSYNEQFF.

In this sample, this clonotype turned up many times. The rearrangement links TRBV18 to TRBJ2-3; D is ambiguous. Germline CDR1 KGHSH, CDR2 LQKENI. The V end was cut by 3 bases, the J end by 0 bases, with 10 bases between. This CDR3 has 15 amino acids. The CDR3 nucleotides are TGTGCCAGCTCACCGCTGGAGACTAGCACAGATACGCAGTATTTT. This translates into CASSPLETSTDTQYF.

V and J are TRBV11-3 and TRBJ1-2, with D hard to call. Trimming stripped 0 bases from V and 4 bases from J, with 12 bases between. This CDR3 has 15 residues. Germline-derived CDR1 and CDR2 are SGHNT and YENEEA. CDR3 amino acids: CASSLDRAESYGYTF. CDR3 sequence (DNA): TGTGCCAGCAGCTTAGATCGGGCAGAGAGCTATGGCTACACCTTC.

V gene TRBV5-5 combines with J gene TRBJ1-1; 11 bases map to TRBD1. The CDR3 length is 17 residues. The ends lost 9 bases at V and 5 bases at J; junction bases unmatched: 18. CDR1 and CDR2 (germline): SGHKS, YYEKEE (reference sequence). The CDR3 DNA is TGTGCCACAACCCCCTCCGGGACAGGGGGATCCAGGACTGAAGCTTTCTTT. Translation: CATTPSGTGGSRTEAFF.